This TCR beta chain appears in the sequencing data of a study of OX40 agonist ivuxolimab in advanced cancers. V gave up 2 bases and J gave up 0 bases, with 8 bases separating them. The germline CDR1 and CDR2 sequences are SGHRS and YFSETQ. This CDR3 has 14 amino acids. Data came from immunoSEQ multiplex PCR; TCRdb stores just in-frame clones and leaves some out. In the table there are about 80,000 clones, approximately 91% of which are singletons. This chain uses TRBV5-1 with TRBJ1-2; D is possibly TRBD1 (5 bases). The sequence came from an adult with an advanced solid tumor such as melanoma, head and neck, liver or kidney cancer. Sequencing used CD4+ or CD8+ T cells sorted from blood, obtained in a trial of the OX40 agonist ivuxolimab. The CDR3 bases are TGCGCCAGCAGCTTTGGAGGGGCTAACTATGGCTACACCTTC. Translated: CASSFGGANYGYTF.